This TCR beta chain is from a study of blood T cell repertoires in COVID-19. Looking at the study overall: The United States, Italy and Spain supplied acute and convalescent COVID-19 samples. T cells, B-cell-depleted T cells, or PBMCs provided the cDNA or gDNA that served as material.

The authors' processing: For nucleated cells, counts were estimated from reference gene primer amplification. The repertoire was sequenced with immunoSEQ multiplex PCR; TCRdb's copy has only in-frame clones and lacks some. Clone size and the V and J calls come from that table; the DNA yielded D and trimming. Of about 170,000 clones in the sample, roughly 80% are singletons; the top ten hold 2% to 2.5%. This CDR3 region has 17 residues. Germline V gene data show CDR1 as MNHEY and CDR2 as SVGEGT. The V gene end was trimmed by 2 bases and the J gene end by 5 bases; junction bases not matched to a gene: 7.

This chain connects TRBV6-2 or TRBV6-3 to TRBJ2-2; 11 nucleotides line up with TRBD2. The sequencing sample was made of peripheral blood. The clonotype was recovered from a woman aged 80 or over with acute or convalescent COVID-19. The CDR3 DNA reads as TGTGCCAGCAGTTACGGGCTAGCGGGGGGCCCTACCGGGGAGCTGTTTTTT. This codes for CASSYGLAGGPTGELFF.